The 27 T cell receptor beta chains below all came from one sample that was sequenced in a study of cytomegalovirus exposure and HLA in healthy donors. The PCR contained 60 Vbeta and 13 Jbeta primers. TCRdb's copy holds only in-frame clones and misses some; the assay was immunoSEQ multiplex PCR. The repertoire holds about 130,000 clones, with 8% to 11% as singletons. Sequenced input: PBMCs. These receptor sequences come from a woman aged 18-30 years in good health and CMV-seropositive.

The sample holds a few counts of this clone. V is TRBV11-2 and J is TRBJ1-3; 10 nucleotides line up with TRBD1. Germline trimming cut 8 bases from V and 4 bases from J; bases unmatched to any gene: 8. From germline, CDR1 is SGHAT and CDR2 FQNNGV. CDR3 size: 15 residues. CDR3 sequence: CASAPGDRGGNTIYF. The CDR3, as DNA: TGTGCCAGCGCGCCCGGGGACAGGGGAGGAAACACCATATATTTT. Drawing the rest from reference TRBV11-2 and TRBJ1-3, the complete variable domain is EAGVAQSPRYKIIEKRQSVAFWCNPISGHATLYWYQQILGQGPKLLIQFQNNGVVDDSQLPKDRFSAERLKGVDSTLKIQPAKLEDSAVYLCASAPGDRGGNTIYFGEGSWLTVV.

This clone was observed a few times. The rearrangement uses TRBV7-2 and TRBJ2-7; 8 bases are shared with TRBD1. Germline loops: CDR1 SGHTA, CDR2 FQGNSA. The V gene end was trimmed by 1 base and the J gene end by 6 bases; junction bases not matched to a gene: 8. The CDR3 runs to 15 residues. The CDR3, as DNA: TGTGCCAGCAGCTTAGGGCAGGGGGCGCCCTTCGAGCAGTACTTC. Protein sequence: CASSLGQGAPFEQYF.

The J gene is TRBJ2-5, the V gene TRBV28, with TRBD2 identical over 15 bases. With V trimmed by 5 bases and J by 5 bases, 9 bases remained unmatched. Germline V gene lookup returns CDR1 MDHEN and CDR2 SYDVKM. This CDR3 region has 17 residues. This chain's CDR3 is CASSRTSGRAAGETQYF. In DNA form, the CDR3 reads TGTGCCAGCAGTAGGACTAGCGGGAGGGCGGCGGGGGAGACCCAGTACTTC. The full variable domain, completed using reference TRBV28 and TRBJ2-5, is DVKVTQSSRYLVKRTGEKVFLECVQDMDHENMFWYRQDPGLGLRLIYFSYDVKMKEKGDIPEGYSVSREKKERFSLILESASTNQTSMYLCASSRTSGRAAGETQYFGPGTRLLVL.

The V and J genes are TRBV28 and TRBJ1-1; TRBD1 aligns across 7 bases. V lost 5 bases and J lost 6; bases outside the gene matches: 12. This CDR3 region has 15 residues. Per the germline V gene, CDR1 is MDHEN and CDR2 is SYDVKM. CDR3 amino acids: CASSTRRQGVAEAFF. The CDR3 nucleotides are TGTGCCAGCAGTACCCGTCGACAGGGAGTGGCTGAAGCTTTCTTT.

This clone was detected only a few times. The chain carries TRBV27 and TRBJ1-5; tentative D call: TRBD1 (5 bases). CDR3 length: 15 amino acids. Deletions cut 8 bases from V and 0 bases from J, with 14 bases between. Germline CDR1 is MNHEY and CDR2 is SMNVEV (reference sequence). This CDR3 is CASRQGANSNQPQHF. CDR3 DNA sequence: TGTGCCAGCCGCCAAGGGGCCAATAGCAATCAGCCCCAGCATTTT.

The CDR3 is CASPPGRDHREQFF. The DNA of the CDR3 is TGTGCCAGCCCCCCGGGGAGGGACCACCGCGAGCAGTTCTTC. J is TRBJ2-1 and V is TRBV2; 7 nucleotides align to TRBD2. The V and J ends lost 8 bases and 10 bases, in that order; junction bases with no gene match: 14. CDR3 length: 14 residues. The germline V gene encodes CDR1 SNHLY and CDR2 FYNNEI.

This clone was recorded a few times. DNA for the CDR3: TGTGCCAGCAGTTTGTTGGGGACTAGCGGGGCCTACGAGCAGTACTTC. Its protein product is CASSLLGTSGAYEQYF. The rearrangement uses TRBV6-6 and TRBJ2-7; 13 bases are shared with TRBD2. This CDR3 has 16 residues. Trimming took 4 bases from V and 2 from J; bases not matched to a gene: 5. CDR1 is MNHNY, CDR2 SVGAGI, per germline (reference sequence).

The chain uses TRBV25-1 and TRBJ2-7, with D maybe TRBD2 (6 bases). The ends were cut back, 4 bases at V and 1 base at J, with 14 bases in the middle. This CDR3 is 15 amino acids long. Looked up from germline, CDR1 is MGHDK and CDR2 is SYGVNS. In DNA form, the CDR3 reads TGTGCCAGCAGTGGCCCGGGACTTATATCCTACGAGCAGTACTTC. Its protein is CASSGPGLISYEQYF.

The chain has TRBV5-1 and TRBJ1-1; tentatively, D is TRBD1 (6 bases). Germline values: CDR1 SGHRS, CDR2 YFSETQ. Between the trimmed V and J ends, which lost 7 bases and 1 base, there was a span of 17 bases. The CDR3 has 15 amino acids. The CDR3 DNA sequence: TGCGCCAGCTATTCTCAGGGGCAAACGAACACTGAAGCTTTCTTT. It encodes CASYSQGQTNTEAFF.

V and J are TRBV30 and TRBJ2-6, with a possible D match to TRBD1 (5 bases). The ends were cut back, 4 bases at V and 1 base at J, with 14 bases in the middle. Germline loops: CDR1 GTSNPN, CDR2 SVGIG (reference sequence). The CDR3 spans 16 residues. CDR3 protein: CAWNYRSSSGANVLTF. The CDR3 DNA sequence: TGTGCCTGGAATTACAGGTCAAGTTCTGGGGCCAACGTCCTGACTTTC.

The chain couples TRBV5-1 to TRBJ2-5; TRBD2 might be the D (6 bases). V was cut by 2 bases and J by 2 bases, with 16 bases left in between. The germline V gene has CDR1 SGHRS and CDR2 YFSETQ. This CDR3 has 16 residues. The CDR3 loop reads CASSFGVGGVQETQYF. As DNA, the CDR3 is TGCGCCAGCAGCTTTGGGGTGGGAGGTGTACAAGAGACCCAGTACTTC.

The genes are TRBV19 and TRBJ1-3, with D uncertain. This CDR3 contains 15 residues. V gave up 7 bases and J gave up 0 bases, with 13 bases separating them. Per the germline V gene, CDR1 is LNHDA and CDR2 is SQIVND (reference sequence). The CDR3 is CASTSSTYSGNTIYF. For the CDR3, the DNA is TGTGCCAGTACGTCCAGTACGTACTCTGGAAACACCATATATTTT.

The chain recombines TRBV2 with TRBJ2-5; TRBD2 aligns across 12 bases. Germline values: CDR1 SNHLY, CDR2 FYNNEI. V lost 2 bases, J lost 5 bases, and 18 bases stayed unmatched. This CDR3 contains 20 residues. CDR3 sequence: CASSERLSLAGGPPGETQYF. In nucleotides, the CDR3 is TGTGCCAGCAGTGAAAGATTGTCGCTAGCGGGAGGGCCTCCGGGGGAGACCCAGTACTTC.

This clone has more than one count but fewer than ten. This sequence joins TRBV19 and TRBJ2-5; 9 bases map to TRBD1. V lost 9 bases to trimming and J lost 4 bases; unmatched junction nucleotides: 6. CDR1 LNHDA and CDR2 SQIVND come from the germline V gene (reference sequence). The CDR3 consists of 13 residues. The CDR3 reads CASQQGAGETQYF. CDR3 bases: TGTGCCAGCCAACAGGGGGCTGGAGAGACCCAGTACTTC.

This clone was detected only once. The J gene is TRBJ2-1, the V gene TRBV7-3; perhaps TRBD1 as D (6 bases). The CDR3 runs 14 residues. Germline CDR1 and CDR2: SGHTA and FQGTGA. V was cut by 4 bases and J by 13 bases, with 20 bases left in between. In DNA, the CDR3 is TGTGCCAGCAGCTACCAACCCGAGGGGGACACACAGTTCTTC. This codes for CASSYQPEGDTQFF.

This clone was picked up a small number of times. The chain links TRBV13 to TRBJ2-7; 13 bases match TRBD2. J gave up 4 bases and V 7 bases, and 4 bases lay outside the gene matches. The CDR3 runs 14 residues. In germline, CDR1 is PRHDT, CDR2 FYEKMQ (reference sequence). The CDR3 is CASTGLAGDYEQYF. The CDR3 DNA sequence: TGTGCCAGCACCGGACTAGCGGGAGATTACGAGCAGTACTTC.

The chain is built from TRBV4-1 and TRBJ2-7, with 14 bases fitting TRBD2. V was pared by 0 bases and J by 4 bases, with 2 bases of the junction left unmatched. The germline V gene encodes CDR1 MGHRA and CDR2 YSYEKL. The CDR3 runs to 16 residues. DNA for the CDR3: TGCGCCAGCAGCCAAGAGGGGACTAGCGGGAGTTACGAGCAGTACTTC. Translation gives CASSQEGTSGSYEQYF.

The chain recombines TRBV28 with TRBJ2-2; D is perhaps TRBD2 (6 bases). The CDR3 contains 15 residues. V dropped 8 bases and J dropped 1 base, with 14 bases sitting between them. Germline lookup yields CDR1 MDHEN and CDR2 SYDVKM. Here the CDR3 DNA reads TGTGCCAGCGGAGGGTTTTCTAGGAACACCGGGGAGCTGTTTTTT. Its protein is CASGGFSRNTGELFF.

The rearrangement links TRBV11-1 to TRBJ1-1; D gene unclear. Trimming stripped 5 bases from V and 6 bases from J, with 7 bases between. The germline V gene has CDR1 SGHAT and CDR2 FQDESV (reference sequence). This CDR3 contains 11 residues. The CDR3 DNA is TGTGCCAGCAGCGAGGGCGCTGAAGCTTTCTTT. Encoded protein: CASSEGAEAFF.

V gene TRBV5-5 combines with J gene TRBJ2-7; D may be TRBD2 (6 bases). The CDR3 extends over 11 amino acids. CDR1 SGHKS and CDR2 YYEKEE come from the germline V gene (reference sequence). V lost 3 bases and J 6 bases, leaving 7 bases between the germline ends. CDR3 DNA: TGTGCCAGCAGCTGGGGGGTCGAGCAGTACTTC. Protein product: CASSWGVEQYF.

This chain's CDR3 is CAWGALATRTDTQYF. DNA of the CDR3: TGTGCCTGGGGGGCCCTGGCCACTCGCACAGATACGCAGTATTTT. V and J are TRBV30 and TRBJ2-3; D perhaps matches TRBD1 (5 bases). Germline V gene data show CDR1 as GTSNPN and CDR2 as SVGIG (reference sequence). The length of the CDR3 is 15 residues. The ends were cut back, 5 bases at V and 1 base at J, with 16 bases in the middle. The variable domain in full, with the rest retrieved from reference TRBV30 and TRBJ2-3, is SQTIHQWPATLVQPVGSPLSLECTVEGTSNPNLYWYRQAAGRGLQLLFYSVGIGQISSEVPQNLSASRPQDRQFILSSKKLLLSDSGFYLCAWGALATRTDTQYFGPGTRLTVL.

The gene calls are TRBV28 and TRBJ1-5; D is uncertain. Trimming removed 6 bases at V and 3 bases at J, with 15 bases between. Germline V gene lookup returns CDR1 MDHEN and CDR2 SYDVKM. The CDR3 has 15 amino acids. The CDR3, as DNA: TGTGCCAGCAGGCCTCGGGGTGTAACCAATCAGCCCCAGCATTTT. Translated: CASRPRGVTNQPQHF. The complete variable domain, with remaining parts taken from reference TRBV28 and TRBJ1-5, reads DVKVTQSSRYLVKRTGEKVFLECVQDMDHENMFWYRQDPGLGLRLIYFSYDVKMKEKGDIPEGYSVSREKKERFSLILESASTNQTSMYLCASRPRGVTNQPQHFGDGTRLSIL.

The rearrangement joins TRBV5-1 to TRBJ2-7; 10 bases match TRBD2. Germline CDR1 SGHRS, CDR2 YFSETQ. The length of the CDR3 is 15 residues. Trimming at V came to 2 bases and at J to 1 base, leaving 3 bases not matched to a gene. The CDR3 DNA reads as TGCGCCAGCAGCTTACTAGCGGGGATTTCCTACGAGCAGTACTTC. This gives the protein CASSLLAGISYEQYF.

The chain couples TRBV30 to TRBJ1-6; 9 bases line up with TRBD1. The germline V gene encodes CDR1 GTSNPN and CDR2 SVGIG (reference sequence). CDR3 length: 24 residues. The J segment lost 0 bases and the V segment lost 3 bases, leaving 27 bases of the junction unmatched. The CDR3 DNA is TGTGCCTGGAGAAAAACCGGGACAGGGAGGGTTCCGTTCAGGTCGAGCTCCTATAATTCACCCCTCCACTTT. Translation: CAWRKTGTGRVPFRSSSYNSPLHF.

The chain couples TRBV7-3 to TRBJ2-1, with TRBD2 identical over 12 bases. The CDR3 extends over 16 amino acids. Germline V gene lookup returns CDR1 SGHTA and CDR2 FQGTGA. The V and J ends lost 2 bases and 8 bases, in that order; junction bases with no gene match: 7. CDR3 in DNA: TGTGCCAGCAGCTTAGGACTAGCGGGAAGGGTGGATGAGCAGTTCTTC. Amino acid sequence: CASSLGLAGRVDEQFF.

V and J are TRBV4-1 and TRBJ1-1; D unresolved. This CDR3 has 18 amino acids. Trimming shortened V by 0 bases and J by 0 bases, and 17 bases separated the two germline ends. Looked up from germline, CDR1 is MGHRA and CDR2 is YSYEKL. In DNA form, the CDR3 reads TGCGCCAGCAGCCAAGATCTATGGGCAGTGACGTTGAACACTGAAGCTTTCTTT. Amino acids: CASSQDLWAVTLNTEAFF.

The J gene is TRBJ2-6, the V gene TRBV5-1; D gene ambiguous. The germline CDR1 and CDR2 sequences are SGHRS and YFSETQ. V shed 1 base and J shed 2 bases, with 7 bases lying between them. CDR3 size: 15 residues. For the CDR3, the DNA is TGCGCCAGCAGCTTGACCGGTACTGGGGCCAACGTCCTGACTTTC. Protein product: CASSLTGTGANVLTF.